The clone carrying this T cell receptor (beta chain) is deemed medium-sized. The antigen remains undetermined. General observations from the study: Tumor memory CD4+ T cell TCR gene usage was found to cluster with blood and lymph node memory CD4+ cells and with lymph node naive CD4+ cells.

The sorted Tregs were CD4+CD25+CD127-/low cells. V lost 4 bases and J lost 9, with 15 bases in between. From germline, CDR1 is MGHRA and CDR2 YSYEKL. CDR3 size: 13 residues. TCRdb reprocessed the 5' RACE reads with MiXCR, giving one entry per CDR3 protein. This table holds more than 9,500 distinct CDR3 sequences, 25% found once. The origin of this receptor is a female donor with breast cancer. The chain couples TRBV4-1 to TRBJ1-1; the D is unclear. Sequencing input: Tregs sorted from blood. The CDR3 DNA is TGCGCCAGCAGCCCCGGGCCAGCGGGTCAAGCTTTCTTT. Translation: CASSPGPAGQAFF.